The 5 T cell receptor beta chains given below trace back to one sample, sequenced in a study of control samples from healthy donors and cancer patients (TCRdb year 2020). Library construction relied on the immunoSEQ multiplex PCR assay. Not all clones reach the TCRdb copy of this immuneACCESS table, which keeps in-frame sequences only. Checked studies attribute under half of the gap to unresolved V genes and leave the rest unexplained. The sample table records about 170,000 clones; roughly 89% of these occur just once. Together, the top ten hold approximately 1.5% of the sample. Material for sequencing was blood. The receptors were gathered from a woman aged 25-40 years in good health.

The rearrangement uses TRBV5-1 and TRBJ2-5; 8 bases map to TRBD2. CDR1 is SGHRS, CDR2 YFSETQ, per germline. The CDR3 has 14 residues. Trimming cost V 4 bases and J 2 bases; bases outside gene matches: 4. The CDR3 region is CASSVGLAQETQYF. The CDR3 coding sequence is TGCGCCAGCAGCGTCGGACTAGCACAAGAGACCCAGTACTTC.

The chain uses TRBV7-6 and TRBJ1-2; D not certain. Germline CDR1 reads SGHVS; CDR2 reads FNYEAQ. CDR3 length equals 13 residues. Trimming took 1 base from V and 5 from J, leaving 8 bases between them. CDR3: CASSLGLDYGYTF. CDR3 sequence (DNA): TGTGCCAGCAGCTTAGGGTTAGATTATGGCTACACCTTC.

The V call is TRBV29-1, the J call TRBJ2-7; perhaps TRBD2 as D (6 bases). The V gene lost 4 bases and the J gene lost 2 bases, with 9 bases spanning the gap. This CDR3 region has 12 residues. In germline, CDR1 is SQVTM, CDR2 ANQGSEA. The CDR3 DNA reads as TGCAGCGTTGCGGGACTGACCTACGAGCAGTACTTC. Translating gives CSVAGLTYEQYF.

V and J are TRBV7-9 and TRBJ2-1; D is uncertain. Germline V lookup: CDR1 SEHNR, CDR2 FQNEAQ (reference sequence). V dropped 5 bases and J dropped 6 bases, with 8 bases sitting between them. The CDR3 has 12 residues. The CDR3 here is CASSPRSNEQFF. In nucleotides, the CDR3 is TGTGCCAGCAGCCCCCGATCCAATGAGCAGTTCTTC.

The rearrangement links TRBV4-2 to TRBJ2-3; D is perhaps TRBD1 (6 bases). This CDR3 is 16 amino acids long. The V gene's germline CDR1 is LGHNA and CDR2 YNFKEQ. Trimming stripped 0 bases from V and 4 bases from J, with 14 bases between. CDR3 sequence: CASSQDGGRGADTQYF. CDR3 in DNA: TGTGCCAGCAGCCAAGATGGAGGCAGGGGCGCAGATACGCAGTATTTT.